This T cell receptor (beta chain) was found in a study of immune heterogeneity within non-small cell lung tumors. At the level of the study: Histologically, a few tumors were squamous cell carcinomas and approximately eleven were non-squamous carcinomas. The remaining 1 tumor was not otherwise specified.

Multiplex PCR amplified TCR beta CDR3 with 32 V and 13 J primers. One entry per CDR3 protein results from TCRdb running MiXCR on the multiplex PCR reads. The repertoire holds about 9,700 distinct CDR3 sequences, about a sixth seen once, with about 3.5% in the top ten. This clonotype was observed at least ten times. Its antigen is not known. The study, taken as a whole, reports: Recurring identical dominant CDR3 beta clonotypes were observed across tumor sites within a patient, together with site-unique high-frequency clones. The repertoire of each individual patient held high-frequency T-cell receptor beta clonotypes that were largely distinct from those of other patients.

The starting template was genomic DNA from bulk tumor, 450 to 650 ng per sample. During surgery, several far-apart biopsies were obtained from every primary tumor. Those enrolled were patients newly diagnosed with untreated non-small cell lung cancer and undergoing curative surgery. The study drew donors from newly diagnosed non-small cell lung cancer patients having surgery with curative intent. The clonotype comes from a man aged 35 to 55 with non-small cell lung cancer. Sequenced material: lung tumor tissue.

CDR3 sequence reads: CASSPAYNEQFF. The CDR3 DNA is TGTGCCAGTAGTCCGGCGTACAATGAGCAGTTCTTC. The chain couples TRBV19 to TRBJ2-1; D is unresolved. The CDR3 extends over 12 amino acids. Per germline, CDR1 LNHDA and CDR2 SQIVND (reference sequence). The V gene lost 5 bases and the J gene lost 4 bases, with 6 bases spanning the gap.